This T cell receptor beta chain was retrieved from a study of beta chain features in type 1 diabetes. Study-wide points: In every one of the four CD4+ subsets, TCRB CDR3s were moderately but significantly shorter in Type 1 diabetes patients.

Sequencing targeted expressed TCRB transcripts, as all isolated RNA had been reverse transcribed. Produced via immunoSEQ multiplex PCR; TCRdb's table is partial and in-frame only. Among around 600,000 clones listed, 9.5% to 15% were seen once. The CDR3 runs to 15 residues. V was trimmed by 10 bases and J by 1 base, leaving 19 bases between them. CDR1 ENHRY and CDR2 SYGVKD come from the germline V gene. This clone was counted between two and nine times. Its antigen is not identified. The source is a man younger than 40 with type 1 diabetes. Input material: naive CD4+ T cells from blood. The chain carries TRBV10-3 and TRBJ1-1; D is possibly TRBD1 (5 bases). This CDR3 is CATIRAETANTEAFF. The CDR3 coding sequence is TGTGCCACTATCAGAGCGGAGACAGCGAACACTGAAGCTTTCTTT.